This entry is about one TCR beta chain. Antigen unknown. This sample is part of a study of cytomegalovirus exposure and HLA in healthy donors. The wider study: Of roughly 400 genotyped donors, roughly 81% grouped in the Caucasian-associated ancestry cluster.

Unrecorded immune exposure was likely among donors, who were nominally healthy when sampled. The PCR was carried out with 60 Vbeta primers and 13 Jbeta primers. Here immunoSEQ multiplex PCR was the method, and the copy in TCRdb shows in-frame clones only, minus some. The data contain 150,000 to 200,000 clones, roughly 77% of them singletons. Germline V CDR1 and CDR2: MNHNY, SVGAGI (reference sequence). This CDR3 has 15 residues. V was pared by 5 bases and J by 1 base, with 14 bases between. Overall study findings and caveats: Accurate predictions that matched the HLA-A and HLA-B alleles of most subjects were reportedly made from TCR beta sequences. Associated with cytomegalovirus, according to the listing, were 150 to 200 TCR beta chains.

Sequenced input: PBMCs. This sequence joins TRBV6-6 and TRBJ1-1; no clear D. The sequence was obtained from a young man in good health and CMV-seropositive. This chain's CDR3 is CASSRRDTENTEAFF. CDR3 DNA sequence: TGTGCCAGCAGTCGCCGCGATACAGAGAACACTGAAGCTTTCTTT.